One and the same sample provided the 21 T cell receptor beta chains below, sequenced in a study of regulatory T cells in long-lasting Graves disease (dated by TCRdb to 2020 to 2022). The library was produced with multiplex PCR. The reads were generated on an Illumina HiSeq 4000. CDR3 regions were amplified by Arm-PCR with iRepertoire HTBI primers to construct TCR beta libraries. The public reads were quality trimmed at Q25 with fastp and then assembled into clones with MiXCR by TCRdb, keeping productive beta chains. Here each entry gathers all rows of one CDR3 protein and keeps the most common genes and DNA. Across this sample there are roughly 350,000 distinct CDR3 sequences, with about a sixth seen only once. The biggest ten clones account for 30% of the sample. Read against the paper, the sample's time point label means: newly diagnosed GD, antithyroid drugs for less than 3 months. For both TCR sequencing and RNA sequencing, RNA was extracted from PBMCs in TRIzol.

These sequences were also reported in another study, on T cells in Graves' hyperthyroidism and ophthalmopathy.

The input for sequencing was peripheral blood mononuclear cells (PBMCs), taken at new diagnosis, from a patient treated with antithyroid drugs. The receptors stem from a man in his forties with Graves disease. Donor details come from another sample of the same person, matched by shared clones.

In this sample, this clonotype turned up a few times. The chain uses TRBV7-7 and TRBJ1-5; D is ambiguous. V shed 4 bases and J shed 6 bases, with 7 bases lying between them. Looked up from germline, CDR1 is SSHAT and CDR2 is FNYEAQ (reference sequence). The CDR3 contains 12 residues. The CDR3 DNA reads as TGTGCCAGCAGCTCGGGTTGTCAGCCCCAGCATTTT. Encoded protein: CASSSGCQPQHF.

This clonotype was picked up many times. The rearrangement links TRBV12-3 or TRBV12-4 to TRBJ1-4; D perhaps matches TRBD1 (5 bases). V gave up 6 bases and J gave up 0 bases, with 8 bases separating them. The CDR3 is made up of 14 amino acids. CDR3 bases: TGTGCCAGCAGGGGGGAATCAACTAATGAAAAACTGTTTTTT. Amino acid sequence: CASRGESTNEKLFF.

This clonotype was seen ten or more times. The V and J genes are TRBV6-2 or TRBV6-3 and TRBJ1-5, with 9 bases that match TRBD1. The CDR3 has 14 residues. V lost 4 bases and J lost 4; bases outside the gene matches: 2. The germline gives CDR1 MNHEY, CDR2 SVGEGT. The CDR3 nucleotides read TGTGCCAGCAGTTTGGGGACAGGGAATCAGCCCCAGCATTTT. It encodes CASSLGTGNQPQHF.

The sample holds many counts of this clonotype. The V gene is TRBV28, the J gene TRBJ2-5; 7 bases are shared with TRBD1. The germline V gene encodes CDR1 MDHEN and CDR2 SYDVKM. V gave up 3 bases and J gave up 0 bases; unmatched junction bases: 4. The CDR3 extends over 15 amino acids. CDR3 in DNA: TGTGCCAGCAGTTTGCTCGGGACAGACCAAGAGACCCAGTACTTC. Translation gives CASSLLGTDQETQYF.

Ten or more counts support this clonotype. The gene calls are TRBV28 and TRBJ1-4; the D is unclear. CDR3 size: 14 residues. Germline assignment: CDR1 MDHEN and CDR2 SYDVKM. Trimming left V 2 bases short and J 1 base short, with 5 bases between. The CDR3 DNA sequence: TGTGCCAGCAGTTTACATTTAACTAATGAAAAACTGTTTTTT. Protein product: CASSLHLTNEKLFF.

The table lists this clonotype with a few counts. The V and J genes are TRBV6-1 and TRBJ1-2; 10 bases match TRBD1. Germline CDR1 is MNHNS and CDR2 is SASEGT. The junction had 13 bases not matched to a gene; V was cut back by 6 bases and J by 3 bases. There are 17 residues in the CDR3. CDR3 sequence: CASRKSPGQGYDYGYTF. For the CDR3, the DNA is TGTGCCAGCAGGAAGAGTCCGGGACAGGGGTATGACTATGGCTACACCTTC.

This clonotype was picked up many times. The chain links TRBV6-2 or TRBV6-3 to TRBJ1-1; D is unclear. From germline, CDR1 is MNHEY and CDR2 SVGEGT. The CDR3 runs to 15 residues. V lost 4 bases and J 3 bases, leaving 15 bases between the germline ends. In DNA form, the CDR3 reads TGTGCCAGCAGTTTAAGAGTCAGTCGGGACACTGAAGCTTTCTTT. It yields the protein CASSLRVSRDTEAFF.

This clonotype was detected ten times or more. The chain recombines TRBV5-1 with TRBJ2-1, with 12 bases that match TRBD2. Trimming removed 5 bases from V and 6 bases from J; junction bases left unmatched: 6. The length of the CDR3 is 15 residues. Looked up from germline, CDR1 is SGHRS and CDR2 is YFSETQ. CDR3 residues: CASRPSGGAGNEQFF. In DNA form, the CDR3 reads TGCGCCAGCAGGCCTAGCGGGGGGGCCGGCAATGAGCAGTTCTTC.

Many counts were recorded for this clonotype. This chain connects TRBV7-9 to TRBJ1-1; the D gene is possibly TRBD1 (5 bases). Germline V gene lookup returns CDR1 SEHNR and CDR2 FQNEAQ (reference sequence). V was pared by 3 bases and J by 4 bases, with 9 bases between. The CDR3 contains 13 residues. CDR3 loop: CASSLGGSTEAFF. The CDR3 coding sequence is TGTGCCAGCAGCTTGGGGGGATCCACTGAAGCTTTCTTT.

The V call is TRBV12-5, the J call TRBJ2-3; no definite D call. The ends were cut back, 5 bases at V and 5 bases at J, with 11 bases in the middle. This CDR3 spans 13 amino acids. CDR1 and CDR2 from the germline V gene are LGHNT and FRNRAP. The CDR3 DNA sequence: TGTGCTAGTGGTCCCCTCGCTGGAGATACGCAGTATTTT. It encodes CASGPLAGDTQYF.

This clonotype has ten or more counts. The chain recombines TRBV7-3 with TRBJ2-2; D is unresolved. The germline V and J ends were trimmed by 5 bases and 7 bases, with 5 bases remaining between them. The CDR3 loop spans 11 amino acids. CDR1 and CDR2 (germline): SGHTA, FQGTGA. The CDR3 DNA reads as TGTGCCAGCAGCGCCGGCGGGGAGCTGTTTTTT. This translates into CASSAGGELFF. Full variable domain (rest looked up from reference TRBV7-3 and TRBJ2-2): GAGVSQTPSNKVTEKGKYVELRCDPISGHTALYWYRQSLGQGPEFLIYFQGTGAADDSGLPNDRFFAVRPEGSVSTLKIQRTERGDSAVYLCASSAGGELFFGEGSRLTVL.

In its sample, this clonotype was seen once. Being one base from a much bigger clone, this may be a read error. The V call is TRBV10-3, the J call TRBJ1-1; D remains unclear. Germline CDR1 is ENHRY and CDR2 is SYGVKD. There are 14 residues in the CDR3. The V end lost 3 bases, the J end lost 3 bases, and 11 bases lay between the germline ends. CDR3 coding DNA: TGTGCCATCAGTGACATCGACCGTTACACTGAAGCTTTCTTT. Its translation: CAISDIDRYTEAFF.

This clonotype was seen ten or more times. The chain links TRBV2 to TRBJ1-1; 10 bases are shared with TRBD1. Unmatched junction bases numbered 4, after V lost 4 bases and J lost 5 bases. The CDR3 consists of 14 residues. The germline V gene encodes CDR1 SNHLY and CDR2 FYNNEI. DNA of the CDR3: TGTGCCAGCAGTGCGACAGGGGGCTGGACTGAAGCTTTCTTT. Translation gives CASSATGGWTEAFF.

This clonotype has just a few counts. The chain has TRBV7-9 and TRBJ2-7; possibly TRBD2 for D (6 bases). V lost 5 bases to trimming and J lost 6 bases, with 17 bases between them. CDR3 length: 14 residues. Per the germline V gene, CDR1 is SEHNR and CDR2 is FQNEAQ (reference sequence). The CDR3 region is CASSSREAEGEQYF. The CDR3 nucleotides read TGTGCCAGCAGCAGTAGGGAGGCCGAGGGCGAGCAGTACTTC.

This clonotype was found many times. This rearrangement joins TRBV28 to TRBJ1-5; 10 nucleotides agree with TRBD1. Germline V gives CDR1 MDHEN, CDR2 SYDVKM. Unmatched junction bases numbered 2, after V lost 3 bases and J lost 6 bases. The CDR3 runs to 14 residues. The CDR3 coding sequence is TGTGCCAGCAGTTTGACAGGGGGCGGTCAGCCCCAGCATTTT. This encodes CASSLTGGGQPQHF.

Ten or more counts support this clonotype. V gene TRBV3-1 combines with J gene TRBJ2-7; D is possibly TRBD1 (5 bases). The V end was cut by 2 bases, the J end by 3 bases, with 11 bases between. The germline V gene has CDR1 LGHDT and CDR2 YNNKEL (reference sequence). The CDR3 covers 14 residues. CDR3 region: CASSQRQSVYEQYF. Here the CDR3 DNA reads TGTGCCAGCAGCCAACGACAGTCCGTCTACGAGCAGTACTTC.

This clonotype was picked up many times. This sequence joins TRBV5-1 and TRBJ1-5; D is unresolved. V lost 0 bases and J 2 bases, leaving 12 bases between the germline ends. The CDR3 is made up of 16 amino acids. The germline gives CDR1 SGHRS, CDR2 YFSETQ. CDR3 residues: CASSLGFGERNQPQHF. The CDR3, as DNA: TGCGCCAGCAGCTTGGGGTTCGGGGAGCGCAATCAGCCCCAGCATTTT. The whole variable domain, remainder taken from reference TRBV5-1 and TRBJ1-5, is KAGVTQTPRYLIKTRGQQVTLSCSPISGHRSVSWYQQTPGQGLQFLFEYFSETQRNKGNFPGRFSGRQFSNSRSEMNVSTLELGDSALYLCASSLGFGERNQPQHFGDGTRLSIL.

In regard to this clonotype: A read error may be the cause here, since a much bigger clone is one base away. V and J are TRBV7-3 and TRBJ2-5; 7 bases align to TRBD1. Germline V lookup: CDR1 SGHTA, CDR2 FQGTGA. V lost 4 bases to trimming and J lost 11 bases; unmatched junction nucleotides: 13. CDR3 length: 14 residues. In nucleotides, the CDR3 is TGTGCCAGCAGCTCCCAGGGGGAGTACAATGAGCAGTACTTC. Amino acid sequence: CASSSQGEYNEQYF.

This clonotype has more than one count but fewer than ten. V usage is TRBV30 and J usage is TRBJ1-1; D is unresolved. The CDR3 extends over 15 amino acids. V gave up 0 bases and J gave up 4 bases, with 15 bases separating them. Germline CDR1 and CDR2: GTSNPN and SVGIG (reference sequence). CDR3 residues: CAWSVDYGRGTEAFF. CDR3 nucleotides: TGTGCCTGGAGTGTAGACTACGGGCGCGGCACTGAAGCTTTCTTT.

This clonotype was observed many times. The chain links TRBV11-2 to TRBJ1-4; D call uncertain. This CDR3 has 16 residues. The V and J ends lost 5 bases and 8 bases respectively, with 21 bases between them. CDR1 and CDR2 (germline): SGHAT, FQNNGV. The DNA of the CDR3 is TGTGCCAGCAGCCCATCATTCGGCATTACGGGGGAAAAACTGTTTTTT. It codes for CASSPSFGITGEKLFF.

This clonotype was counted ten times or more. The J gene is TRBJ2-7, the V gene TRBV20-1; 9 nucleotides agree with TRBD1. The CDR3 is made up of 17 amino acids. J was trimmed by 5 bases and V by 0 bases; bases with no gene match: 14. Germline lookup yields CDR1 DFQATT and CDR2 SNEGSKA (reference sequence). This CDR3 reads CSARDLSRGTGLHEQYF. Here the CDR3 DNA reads TGCAGTGCTAGAGATTTGTCAAGGGGGACAGGGCTGCACGAGCAGTACTTC.